The clone carrying this T cell receptor beta chain came up a few times. What it binds is not known. This sample is part of a study of metastatic and nonmetastatic thyroid tumors. On the study more broadly: Repertoires were compared across blood and tumor or nodule tissue from malignant and benign thyroid patients. Study observations and caveats: Significantly greater TCR beta diversity was reportedly found in malignant thyroid tumors than in benign nodules (in blood and tumor).

No patient had received any treatment before thyroid surgery. Under the authors' procedure: Researchers built a distant-metastasis classifier for papillary thyroid cancer that drew on CDR3 differences across clinicopathological groups. TCRdb re-called clones via MiXCR from the PCR reads. TCRdb assigned the V and J calls; the authors' analysis was not used. In the table there are roughly 18,000 clones, roughly 36% of which are singletons. CDR3 length: 13 residues. V was clipped by 4 bases and J by 4 bases; unmatched bases: 5. Germline CDR1 is SGHDT and CDR2 is YYEEEE. The V gene is TRBV5-6, the J gene TRBJ2-7; 7 bases match TRBD1. The sample comprised tumor tissue. This clonotype was obtained from a female donor with papillary thyroid cancer or a benign thyroid nodule (not recorded which). Some clones in this sample may be carry-over from other donors' samples. In DNA, the CDR3 is TGTGCCAGCAGCATAGGGACAGTTTACGAGCAGTACTTC. Translating it yields CASSIGTVYEQYF. Full variable domain (missing parts from reference TRBV5-6 and TRBJ2-7): DAGVTQSPTHLIKTRGQQVTLRCSPKSGHDTVSWYQQALGQGPQFIFQYYEEEERQRGNFPDRFSGHQFPNYSSELNVNALLLGDSALYLCASSIGTVYEQYFGPGTRLTVT.